This TCR beta chain comes out of a study of cytomegalovirus exposure and HLA in healthy donors. The V end lost 5 bases, the J end lost 5 bases, and 13 bases lay between the germline ends. There are 14 residues in the CDR3. Looked up from germline, CDR1 is SGHNT and CDR2 is YENEEA. Data came from immunoSEQ multiplex PCR; TCRdb stores just in-frame clones and leaves some out. This sample has over 150,000 clones, with about 90% found just once. The sequencing sample was made of PBMCs. This sequence was found in a woman between 18 and 29 years old in good health and CMV-seropositive. This chain connects TRBV11-3 to TRBJ2-1; a weak D match, TRBD2 (5 bases). CDR3 sequence: CASSVPGVHNEQFF. The CDR3 DNA reads TGTGCCAGCAGCGTCCCCGGGGTCCACAATGAGCAGTTCTTC. The full variable domain, with the rest looked up from reference TRBV11-3 and TRBJ2-1, is EAGVVQSPRYKIIEKKQPVAFWCNPISGHNTLYWYLQNLGQGPELLIRYENEEAVDDSQLPKDRFSAERLKGVDSTLKIQPAELGDSAVYLCASSVPGVHNEQFFGPGTRLTVL.